This TCR beta chain derives from a study of blood T cell repertoires in COVID-19. Germline CDR1 and CDR2: KGHDR and SFDVKD. There are 13 residues in the CDR3. Trimming took 9 bases from V and 3 from J; bases not matched to a gene: 3. Produced via immunoSEQ multiplex PCR; TCRdb's table is partial and in-frame only. The sample shows tens of thousands of clones, more than 75% of them seen only once. This chain uses TRBV24-1 with TRBJ1-5, with TRBD1 identical over 8 bases. The sequenced sample consisted of peripheral blood. The sequence was collected from a human donor in a cohort sampled during active COVID-19. The CDR3 region has the DNA TGTGCCACCCAGGACAGGGTCAATCAGCCCCAGCATTTT. This sequence encodes CATQDRVNQPQHF.